What follows are 12 T cell receptor beta chains derived from one specimen sequenced in a study of PD-1 blockade in classical Hodgkin lymphoma. Measured with immunoSEQ multiplex PCR; TCRdb has only the in-frame clones, and not every one. The sample has approximately 19,000 clones, 88% seen once; the top ten hold around 5%. Noted time point: cycle 4 day 1 (C4D1), after five to seven weeks of nivolumab. Following autologous stem cell transplantation, relapse occurred in every patient, and exposure to brentuximab vedotin varied. Isolated CD8+ T cells were derived from thawed PBMCs through magnetic negative selection. The sample consisted of CD8+ T cells from blood, taken before the fourth cycle of nivolumab. The receptors stem from a human donor with classical Hodgkin lymphoma.

The chain links TRBV28 to TRBJ2-1, with 9 nucleotides matching TRBD2. The V segment lost 5 bases and the J segment 2 bases; nucleotides outside the gene matches: 10. This CDR3 region has 17 residues. Germline CDR1 reads MDHEN; CDR2 reads SYDVKM. Written as DNA, the CDR3 is TGTGCCAGCAGTGGTCTAGCGGGACCGGTACCCTACAATGAGCAGTTCTTC. Translating it yields CASSGLAGPVPYNEQFF. The full variable domain, with the rest looked up from reference TRBV28 and TRBJ2-1, is DVKVTQSSRYLVKRTGEKVFLECVQDMDHENMFWYRQDPGLGLRLIYFSYDVKMKEKGDIPEGYSVSREKKERFSLILESASTNQTSMYLCASSGLAGPVPYNEQFFGPGTRLTVL.

The chain uses TRBV27 and TRBJ2-7; D call uncertain. Trimming pared 6 bases from V and 1 base from J, leaving 16 bases between. Germline values: CDR1 MNHEY, CDR2 SMNVEV (reference sequence). The CDR3 contains 15 residues. The CDR3 DNA reads TGTGCCAGCAGGGCACTCCCAGGCCCTTCCTACGAGCAGTACTTC. It specifies CASRALPGPSYEQYF.

The V gene is TRBV15, the J gene TRBJ2-7; D is unresolved. The germline gives CDR1 LNHNV, CDR2 YYDKDF (reference sequence). V was clipped by 3 bases and J by 4 bases, with 7 bases between them. The CDR3 runs to 12 residues. As DNA, the CDR3 is TGTGCCACCAGCAGTCTGGGGTACGAGCAGTACTTC. Protein product: CATSSLGYEQYF.

This clone has more than one count but fewer than ten. V and J are TRBV10-1 and TRBJ1-5; D is uncertain. Germline values: CDR1 WNHNN, CDR2 SYGVQD (reference sequence). Trimming left V 5 bases short and J 4 bases short, with 9 bases between. The CDR3 loop spans 13 amino acids. The CDR3, as DNA: TGCGCCAGCAGTCCCAGCGGTAATCAGCCCCAGCATTTT. Translating it yields CASSPSGNQPQHF.

The chain links TRBV28 to TRBJ1-5; perhaps TRBD1 as D (5 bases). The CDR3 runs to 15 residues. V lost 5 bases and J 6 bases, leaving 17 bases between the germline ends. Per germline, CDR1 MDHEN and CDR2 SYDVKM. For the CDR3, the DNA is TGTGCCAGCAGTCGTGACGCAGTCGGGGGTCAGCCCCAGCATTTT. This gives the protein CASSRDAVGGQPQHF.

This clone was seen once. The DNA of the CDR3 is TGTGCCAGCAGTTACTCCCCCACAAGTGAAGCTTTCTTT. It translates to CASSYSPTSEAFF. The J gene is TRBJ1-1, the V gene TRBV27; D is undetermined. Deletions cut 4 bases from V and 7 bases from J, with 13 bases between. The CDR3 totals 13 residues. CDR1 and CDR2 from the germline V gene are MNHEY and SMNVEV (reference sequence).

This chain links TRBV28 with TRBJ1-5, with D uncertain. The V gene lost 3 bases and the J gene lost 2 bases, with 11 bases spanning the gap. CDR1 and CDR2 (germline): MDHEN, SYDVKM. The CDR3 loop spans 15 amino acids. CDR3: CASSFAVTGNQPQHF. CDR3 DNA: TGTGCCAGCAGTTTCGCCGTAACGGGCAATCAGCCCCAGCATTTT.

The chain recombines TRBV6-1 with TRBJ1-1, with unresolved D. The CDR3 is 15 residues long. Germline CDR1 reads MNHNS; CDR2 reads SASEGT. The germline V and J ends were trimmed by 0 bases and 0 bases, with 8 bases remaining between them. The CDR3 reads CASSEAVSLNTEAFF. DNA for the CDR3: TGTGCCAGCAGTGAAGCGGTCAGCTTGAACACTGAAGCTTTCTTT.

Only one count was recorded for this clone. The chain links TRBV5-6 to TRBJ2-3; no clear D. V was cut by 3 bases and J by 1 base, with 3 bases left in between. The germline V gene has CDR1 SGHDT and CDR2 YYEEEE. The CDR3 loop spans 12 amino acids. The CDR3 reads CASSYGTDTQYF. The CDR3, as DNA: TGTGCCAGCAGCTACGGCACAGATACGCAGTATTTT.

This clone has just one count. The chain combines TRBV9 with TRBJ2-1; D uncertain. V was pared by 3 bases and J by 9 bases, with 19 bases between. CDR1 is SGDLS and CDR2 is YYNGEE in the germline V gene. The CDR3 spans 15 residues. Here the CDR3 DNA reads TGTGCCAGCAGCGAGACCCCTAGACTTTACGGTGAGCAGTTCTTC. Protein product: CASSETPRLYGEQFF.

J is TRBJ2-1 and V is TRBV29-1; D may match TRBD1 or TRBD2 (5 bases each). The V and J ends lost 3 bases and 7 bases respectively, with 13 bases between them. The CDR3 length is 13 residues. The germline V gene encodes CDR1 SQVTM and CDR2 ANQGSEA. The CDR3: CSVDGGSVNEQFF. CDR3 sequence (DNA): TGCAGCGTTGATGGGGGTAGCGTTAATGAGCAGTTCTTC.

The rearrangement links TRBV5-3 to TRBJ1-2; possible D gene TRBD1, 6 bases. TRBV5-3 is an ORF for which the function is uncertain. This CDR3 spans 11 amino acids. V was pared by 10 bases and J by 7 bases, with 14 bases between. This chain's CDR3 is CALSGVGGYTF. CDR3 nucleotides: TGTGCCCTCTCAGGGGTGGGTGGCTACACCTTC.